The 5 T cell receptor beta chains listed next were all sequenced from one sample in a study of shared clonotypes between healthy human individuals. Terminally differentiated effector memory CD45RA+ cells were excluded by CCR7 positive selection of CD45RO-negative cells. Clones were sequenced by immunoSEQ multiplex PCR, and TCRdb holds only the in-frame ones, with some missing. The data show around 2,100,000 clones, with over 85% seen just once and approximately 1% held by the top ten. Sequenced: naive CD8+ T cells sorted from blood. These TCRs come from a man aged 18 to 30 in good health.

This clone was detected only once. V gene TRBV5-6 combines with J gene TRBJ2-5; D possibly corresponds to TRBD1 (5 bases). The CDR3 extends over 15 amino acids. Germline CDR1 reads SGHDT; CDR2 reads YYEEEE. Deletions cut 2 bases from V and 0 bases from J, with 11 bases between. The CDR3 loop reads CASSFLRVYQETQYF. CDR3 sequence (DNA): TGTGCCAGCAGCTTTCTCAGGGTTTACCAAGAGACCCAGTACTTC.

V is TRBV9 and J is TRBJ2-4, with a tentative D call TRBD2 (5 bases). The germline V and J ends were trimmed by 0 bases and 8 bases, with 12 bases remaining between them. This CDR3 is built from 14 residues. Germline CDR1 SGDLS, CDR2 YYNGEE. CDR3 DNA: TGTGCCAGCAGCGTAGACGGAGTTAGCGACATTCAGTACTTC. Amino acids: CASSVDGVSDIQYF.

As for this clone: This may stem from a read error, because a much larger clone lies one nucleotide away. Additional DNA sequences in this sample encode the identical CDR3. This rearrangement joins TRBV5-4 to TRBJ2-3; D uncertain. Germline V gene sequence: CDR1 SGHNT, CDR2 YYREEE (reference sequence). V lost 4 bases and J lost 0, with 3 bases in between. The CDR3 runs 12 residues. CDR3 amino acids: CASSLSTDTQYF. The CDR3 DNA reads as TGTGCCAGCAGCCTGAGCACAGATACGCAGTATTTT.

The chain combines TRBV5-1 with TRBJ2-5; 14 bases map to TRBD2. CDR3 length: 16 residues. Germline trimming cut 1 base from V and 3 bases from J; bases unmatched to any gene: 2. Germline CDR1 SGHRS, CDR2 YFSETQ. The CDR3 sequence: CASSLMGLAGEETQYF. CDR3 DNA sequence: TGCGCCAGCAGCTTGATGGGACTAGCGGGAGAAGAGACCCAGTACTTC.

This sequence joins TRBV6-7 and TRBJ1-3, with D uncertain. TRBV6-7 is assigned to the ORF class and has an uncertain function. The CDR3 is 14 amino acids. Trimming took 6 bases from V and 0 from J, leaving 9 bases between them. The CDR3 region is CASRAWGSGNTIYF. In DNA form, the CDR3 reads TGTGCCAGCAGAGCCTGGGGCTCTGGAAACACCATATATTTT.